The rows below give T cell receptor beta chains drawn from one sample of a study of blood T cell repertoires in COVID-19. Assay used: immunoSEQ multiplex PCR; TCRdb lists only in-frame clones, some missing. The table has about 60,000 clones, around 83% seen once. Sequencing used peripheral blood. Source of these receptors: a human donor in a cohort sampled during active COVID-19. Each CDR3 is given with its conserved first and last residue. The order of the fields is J gene, clone size, V gene, D gene, CDR3 DNA, CDR3 protein. The D gene is left open where the match is weak. For some rows the clone size is stated as once, few or many, or as a class when expanded; others skip it.

TRBJ2-7 NA TRBV5-4 NA TGTGCCAGCAGCTTGGATGGGCAGGCTTACGAGCAGTACTTC CASSLDGQAYEQYF
TRBJ2-2 NA TRBV5-1 TRBD1 TGCGCCAGCAGCGATCGGACAGGCGGCCCCGGGGAGCTGTTTTTT CASSDRTGGPGELFF
TRBJ2-5 NA TRBV21-1 NA TGTGCCAGCAGCAAATTCGACCTAGAGCGAGAGACCCAGTACTTC CASSKFDLERETQYF
TRBJ2-2 many TRBV27 TRBD2 TGTGCCAGCGGACTCGGACTAGCGGGGGCTCCTGTCGTCGGGGAGCTGTTTTTT CASGLGLAGAPVVGELFF
TRBJ2-1 NA TRBV12-5 TRBD1 TGTGCTAGTGGTTCCGGGACAGGGAGATACAATGAGCAGTTCTTC CASGSGTGRYNEQFF
TRBJ2-7 NA TRBV5-6 TRBD1 TGTGCCAGCAGCTTAAGGGGGCACCCCTACGAGCAGTACTTC CASSLRGHPYEQYF
TRBJ2-7 NA TRBV5-1 NA TGCGCCAGCAGCTTGACTCCGGGAAATTCCTACGAGCAGTACTTC CASSLTPGNSYEQYF
TRBJ2-1 NA TRBV24-1 TRBD2 TGTGCCACCAGTGATCCGAGGACTAGATACAATGAGCAGTTCTTC CATSDPRTRYNEQFF
TRBJ2-7 NA TRBV9 NA TGTGCCAGCAGCGTAACCGGGACATCGGACTACGAGCAGTACTTC CASSVTGTSDYEQYF
TRBJ2-7 NA TRBV2 TRBD1 TGTGCCAGCAGGTCGACAGGGAGCTCCTACGAGCAGTACTTC CASRSTGSSYEQYF
TRBJ1-5 NA TRBV19 TRBD1 TGTGCCAGTAGTATAGCGGTTGGGAGACAGGGCTTTCATCAGCCCCAGCATTTT CASSIAVGRQGFHQPQHF
TRBJ1-6 NA TRBV21-1 NA TGTGCCAGCAGCAAACTTTATCGACAGATTAATTCACCCCTCCACTTT CASSKLYRQINSPLHF
TRBJ2-5 NA TRBV5-1 NA TGCGCCAGCAGCCCAACGGCAGGACAAGAGACCCAGTACTTC CASSPTAGQETQYF
TRBJ2-1 NA TRBV4-1 NA TGCGCCAGCAGCCAAGCGGCAGGGGCGGTGGCGTTCTTC CASSQAAGAVAFF
TRBJ2-1 NA TRBV5-4 TRBD2 TGTGCCAGCAGCTCGAGGACTAGCGGGAGCGATGAGCAGTTCTTC CASSSRTSGSDEQFF
TRBJ2-5 NA TRBV7-7 NA TGTGCTAGCAGCTTATACAGGGGGAGGGGGACCCAGTACTTC CASSLYRGRGTQYF
TRBJ2-7 NA TRBV6-5 TRBD1 TGTGCCAGCAGGGGACAGGGGGCGTCCTCCGAGCAGTACTTC CASRGQGASSEQYF
TRBJ1-1 NA TRBV11-3 TRBD1 TGTGCCAGCAGCTTAGGGACAGGGTCGAACACTGAAGCTTTCTTT CASSLGTGSNTEAFF
TRBJ1-4 NA TRBV5-1 NA TGCGCCAGCAGCGCCTTTTTCAAGACTAAAAATGAAAAACTGTTTTTT CASSAFFKTKNEKLFF
TRBJ2-7 once TRBV27 TRBD2 TGTGCCAGCAGTTTAGTAGCGGGGGGGTACTACGAGCAGTACTTC CASSLVAGGYYEQYF